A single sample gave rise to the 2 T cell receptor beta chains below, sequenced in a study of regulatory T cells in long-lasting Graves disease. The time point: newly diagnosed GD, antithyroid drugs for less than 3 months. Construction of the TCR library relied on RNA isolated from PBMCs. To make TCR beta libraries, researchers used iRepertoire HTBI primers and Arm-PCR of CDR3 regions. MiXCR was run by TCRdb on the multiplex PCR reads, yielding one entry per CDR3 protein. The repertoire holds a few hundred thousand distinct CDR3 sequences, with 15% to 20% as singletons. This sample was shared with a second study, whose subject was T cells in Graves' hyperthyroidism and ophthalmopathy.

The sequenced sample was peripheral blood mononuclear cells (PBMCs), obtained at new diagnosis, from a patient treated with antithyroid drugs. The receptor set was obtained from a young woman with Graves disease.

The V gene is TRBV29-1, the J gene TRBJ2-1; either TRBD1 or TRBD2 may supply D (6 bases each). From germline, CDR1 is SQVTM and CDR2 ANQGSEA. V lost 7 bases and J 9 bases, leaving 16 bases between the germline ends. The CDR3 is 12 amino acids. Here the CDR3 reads CSASAGGIEQFF. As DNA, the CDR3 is TGCAGCGCTTCGGCCGGGGGCATTGAGCAGTTCTTC.

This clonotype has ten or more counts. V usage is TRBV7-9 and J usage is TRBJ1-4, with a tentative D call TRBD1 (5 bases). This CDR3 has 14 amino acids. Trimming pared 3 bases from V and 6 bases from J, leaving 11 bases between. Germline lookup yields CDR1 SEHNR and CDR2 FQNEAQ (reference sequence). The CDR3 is CASSFQGRDEKLFF. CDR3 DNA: TGTGCCAGCAGCTTCCAGGGACGGGATGAAAAACTGTTTTTT.